The 13 T cell receptor beta chains below all came from one sample that was sequenced in a study of cytomegalovirus exposure and HLA in healthy donors. The PCR ran on 60 Vbeta and 13 Jbeta primers. Data came from immunoSEQ multiplex PCR; TCRdb stores just in-frame clones and leaves some out. The sample yields 120,000 to 150,000 clones, around 59% seen once. What was sequenced was PBMCs. The receptors stem from a male donor in good health and CMV-seronegative.

This clone was seen only a few times. The rearrangement links TRBV27 to TRBJ2-5; D uncertain. This CDR3 comprises 13 residues. The germline V gene has CDR1 MNHEY and CDR2 SMNVEV (reference sequence). V was trimmed by 0 bases and J by 5 bases, leaving 7 bases between them. In DNA, the CDR3 is TGTGCCAGCAGTTTATCCGGGTGGGAGACCCAGTACTTC. Its translation: CASSLSGWETQYF.

The gene calls are TRBV10-1 and TRBJ2-7, with 11 bases identical to TRBD1. The V gene end was trimmed by 2 bases and the J gene end by 2 bases; junction bases not matched to a gene: 2. The CDR3 is 15 amino acids. Germline CDR1 and CDR2: WNHNN and SYGVQD (reference sequence). The CDR3 sequence is CASSEGQGATYEQYF. The CDR3 coding sequence is TGCGCCAGCAGTGAGGGACAGGGGGCCACCTACGAGCAGTACTTC.

V and J are TRBV7-2 and TRBJ2-3, with 8 positions matching TRBD2. CDR3 size: 17 residues. Losses at the gene ends were 5 bases for V and 1 base for J; bases not matched to a gene: 11. Germline CDR1 SGHTA, CDR2 FQGNSA. In DNA form, the CDR3 reads TGTGCCAGCAGCCTGATACAAGCGGGGGCGGGCACAGATACGCAGTATTTT. This gives the protein CASSLIQAGAGTDTQYF.

The V call is TRBV6-5, the J call TRBJ2-2; TRBD1 aligns across 7 bases. Germline V CDR1 and CDR2: MNHEY, SVGAGI. The ends lost 5 bases at V and 13 bases at J; junction bases unmatched: 10. The CDR3 runs 13 residues. CDR3 sequence: CASSRQGVAGLFF. As DNA, the CDR3 is TGTGCCAGCAGTAGACAGGGCGTGGCGGGGCTGTTTTTT.

The rearrangement links TRBV2 to TRBJ1-6; weak D call: TRBD1 (5 bases). Trimming took off 0 bases at V and 10 bases at J, with 19 bases between the two ends. This CDR3 contains 17 residues. Germline V lookup: CDR1 SNHLY, CDR2 FYNNEI. The CDR3 bases are TGTGCCAGCAGTGAAGCGCTTCGGGGGGGGTTTCGGTCACCCCTCCACTTT. It encodes CASSEALRGGFRSPLHF.

This clone was observed a single time. This chain links TRBV27 with TRBJ2-5; D is perhaps TRBD2 (6 bases). Trimming removed 2 bases at V and 10 bases at J, with 11 bases between. CDR3 length equals 12 residues. CDR1 is MNHEY, CDR2 SMNVEV, per germline (reference sequence). The CDR3 protein is CASSLRSGLQYF. The CDR3 region has the DNA TGTGCCAGCAGTTTAAGATCGGGACTCCAGTACTTC.

This sequence joins TRBV5-4 and TRBJ2-7; TRBD1 matches 11 bases. The V and J ends lost 0 bases and 0 bases, in that order; junction bases with no gene match: 2. The germline gives CDR1 SGHNT, CDR2 YYREEE (reference sequence). The CDR3 consists of 16 residues. Here the CDR3 reads CASSLVGQGASYEQYF. The DNA for the CDR3 is TGTGCCAGCAGCTTGGTAGGACAGGGGGCCTCCTACGAGCAGTACTTC. Full variable domain (missing parts from reference TRBV5-4 and TRBJ2-7): ETGVTQSPTHLIKTRGQQVTLRCSSQSGHNTVSWYQQALGQGPQFIFQYYREEENGRGNFPPRFSGLQFPNYSSELNVNALELDDSALYLCASSLVGQGASYEQYFGPGTRLTVT.

The chain carries TRBV6-1 and TRBJ2-7; 7 nucleotides agree with TRBD1. The V gene's germline CDR1 is MNHNS and CDR2 SASEGT. V gave up 1 base and J gave up 4 bases; unmatched junction bases: 4. This CDR3 region has 14 residues. This CDR3 is CASSEGGRGYEQYF. The CDR3 DNA follows: TGTGCCAGCAGTGAAGGAGGCAGGGGGTACGAGCAGTACTTC.

There are a few counts of this clone. The chain has TRBV6-1 and TRBJ2-1, with TRBD2 identical over 11 bases. CDR3 length: 15 residues. The germline V gene has CDR1 MNHNS and CDR2 SASEGT. Germline trimming cut 4 bases from V and 4 bases from J; bases unmatched to any gene: 3. The CDR3 loop reads CASSVIAGGYNEQFF. CDR3 nucleotides: TGTGCCAGCAGTGTCATAGCGGGGGGGTACAATGAGCAGTTCTTC.

V and J are TRBV2 and TRBJ2-2; tentatively, D is TRBD1 (5 bases). The CDR3 runs 15 residues. Looked up from germline, CDR1 is SNHLY and CDR2 is FYNNEI. Trimming removed 2 bases from V and 4 bases from J, with 11 bases in between. The CDR3 bases are TGTGCCAGCAGTGAATCCAGGGATAGCACCGGGGAGCTGTTTTTT. This translates into CASSESRDSTGELFF.

The chain uses TRBV5-1 and TRBJ1-2; D gene unclear. Per germline, CDR1 SGHRS and CDR2 YFSETQ. The CDR3 is 14 residues long. V was cut by 0 bases and J by 7 bases, with 13 bases left in between. The CDR3 here is CASSLAAGQGGYTF. The CDR3 nucleotides are TGCGCCAGCAGCTTGGCCGCAGGCCAAGGTGGCTACACCTTC.

This chain links TRBV7-8 with TRBJ1-1, with D uncertain. Looked up from germline, CDR1 is SGHVS and CDR2 is FQNEAQ. V dropped 1 base and J dropped 1 base, with 4 bases sitting between them. The CDR3 is 13 amino acids. The CDR3 region is CASSLVRNTEAFF. The CDR3 region has the DNA TGTGCCAGCAGCTTAGTCAGGAACACTGAAGCTTTCTTT. Together with reference TRBV7-8 and TRBJ1-1, the CDR3 gives the full variable domain: GAGVSQSPRYKVAKRGQDVALRCDPISGHVSLFWYQQALGQGPEFLTYFQNEAQLDKSGLPSDRFFAERPEGSVSTLKIQRTQQEDSAVYLCASSLVRNTEAFFGQGTRLTVV.

Here the CDR3 reads CASSGYGQGSSPLHF. The CDR3, as DNA: TGTGCCAGCTCAGGCTACGGACAGGGGAGCTCACCCCTCCACTTT. The chain recombines TRBV18 with TRBJ1-6, with TRBD1 matching 9 bases. There are 15 residues in the CDR3. Per germline, CDR1 KGHSH and CDR2 LQKENI. The J segment lost 10 bases and the V segment lost 5 bases, leaving 9 bases of the junction unmatched.